This TCR beta chain is drawn from a study of T cell responses to AZD1222 COVID-19 vaccine. Looking at the study overall: Second doses that came at about 4 or about 12 weeks were put together.

TCRdb's copy holds only in-frame clones and misses some; the assay was immunoSEQ multiplex PCR. Among about 140,000 clones listed, roughly 90% were seen once. This clone was seen only a few times. As yet, its antigen is unknown. This CDR3 has 16 residues. Trimming removed 6 bases at V and 0 bases at J, with 15 bases between. The germline V gene encodes CDR1 MRHNA and CDR2 SNTAGT. Study findings and constraints: Donors in the cohort were predominantly white British and more often female, and clonal diversity was possibly underestimated. The repertoires were collected only after the peak T cell response. Baseline antibody screening turned up just six seropositive AZD1222 recipients.

The source material was peripheral blood, sampled on day 0 of AZD1222 vaccination. The source is an adult in good health. The chain is built from TRBV6-4 and TRBJ2-1; D possibly corresponds to TRBD1 (5 bases). The CDR3 loop reads CASSDQDTSSYNEQFF. The CDR3, as DNA: TGTGCCAGCAGCGACCAGGACACGAGCTCCTACAATGAGCAGTTCTTC.